This is a list of T cell receptor beta chains from one sample in a study of blood T cells in healthy people across ages. TCRdb reanalysed the 5' RACE reads using MiXCR and keeps one entry per CDR3 protein. The sample lists some 1.7 million distinct CDR3 sequences, under 30% seen once, with about 7.7% in the top ten. Sample: blood. All receptors derive from a woman in her 30s in good health. Both conserved end residues are part of each CDR3. The order of the fields is D gene, V gene, clone size, J gene, CDR3 protein. The D gene is left open where the match is weak. Only part of the rows carry a size: once, few, many, or a class if the clone is expanded.

>NA|TRBV5-1|many|TRBJ2-7
CASSLADSRVDEQYF
>NA|TRBV18|NA|TRBJ1-5
CASSPTQGFSSNQPQHF
>TRBD1|TRBV15|NA|TRBJ2-7
CATSRFDRGINEQYF
>NA|TRBV10-3|NA|TRBJ1-2
CAISEIGGLGYGYTF
>NA|TRBV5-5|NA|TRBJ2-1
CASSWGRGGNEQFF
>TRBD2|TRBV11-2|many|TRBJ2-1
CASSTGLGHNEQFF
>NA|TRBV9|few|TRBJ1-2
CASSVAPAGANYGYTF
>NA|TRBV7-2|few|TRBJ1-2
CASSFGKRYGYTF
>TRBD1|TRBV12-3/TRBV12-4|NA|TRBJ1-5
CASSRATGGSNQPQHF
>NA|TRBV20-1|NA|TRBJ1-5
CSARRERQPQHF
>NA|TRBV7-2|few|TRBJ2-1
CASSSPMWFYEQFF
>NA|TRBV6-2/TRBV6-3|NA|TRBJ1-5
CASNEVVSYQPRHF
>NA|TRBV2|few|TRBJ2-1
CASRSPRTLTNNEQFF
>NA|TRBV20-1|few|TRBJ1-5
CSAEGPGLSNQPQHF
>NA|TRBV28|NA|TRBJ1-6
CASSPGLHSPLHF
>TRBD1|TRBV3-1|NA|TRBJ2-3
CASSYQGARTDTQYF
>TRBD1|TRBV5-1|many|TRBJ2-7
CASSRSDRVADEQYF
>NA|TRBV9|many|TRBJ2-7
CASSSRPPNAEQYF
>NA|TRBV6-5|many|TRBJ2-1
CASNQQGVGAEQFF
>NA|TRBV15|NA|TRBJ1-3
CATSRDLGSSGNTIYF
>NA|TRBV12-3/TRBV12-4|NA|TRBJ1-5
CASSLSDGPNNQPQHF
>NA|TRBV12-3/TRBV12-4|few|TRBJ1-1
CASSWSPALGNTEAFF
>NA|TRBV15|few|TRBJ1-5
CATSTLGVNQPQHF